This T cell receptor beta chain was retrieved from a study of radiotherapy plus CTLA-4 blockade in lung cancer. Study context: Objective response rate was about 18%; disease control rate, approximately 30%. Whole-study findings and limits: Some TCR clones had been derived from tumors. These clones expanded in peripheral blood after radiotherapy plus ipilimumab. Interferon-beta, together with early blood T cell clone dynamics, reportedly best predicted response.

The protocol was immunoSEQ multiplex PCR, while the TCRdb copy is restricted to in-frame clones and leaves out a portion. The sample has tens of thousands of clones, approximately 82% seen once. The CDR3 contains 14 residues. V lost 2 bases, J lost 5 bases, and 12 bases lay in between. CDR1 is MDHEN, CDR2 SYDVKM, per germline. For this clone: Its target is not known.

Ipilimumab-mediated CTLA-4 blockade plus focal radiation was given to patients having chemo-refractory metastatic non-small-cell lung cancer. The chain joins TRBV28 to TRBJ1-2; D possibly corresponds to TRBD1 (5 bases). The sequence was obtained from a human donor with non-small cell lung cancer who had stable disease on radiotherapy plus ipilimumab. The material was peripheral blood, obtained from a patient treated with radiotherapy plus ipilimumab. Here the CDR3 DNA reads TGTGCCAGCAGTTTACCGACAGATACTTATGGCTACACCTTC. The encoded protein is CASSLPTDTYGYTF.